The sequence of this T cell receptor (beta chain) was determined in a study of CD8+ T cells in alopecia areata. Study context: Treated individuals took tofacitinib by mouth, 5 to 10 mg twice daily.

RNA, once extracted, was reverse transcribed into cDNA for use as the sequencing template. The data were produced by immunoSEQ multiplex PCR, yet TCRdb's version contains in-frame clones alone and is incomplete. This table holds more than 200,000 clones, roughly two thirds found once. Both peripheral blood and punch biopsies of lesional scalp skin were obtained from patients who had alopecia areata. Researchers picked out CD4+ and CD8+ T cells from PBMCs by sorting. Germline assignment: CDR1 SQVTM and CDR2 ANQGSEA. V lost 3 bases and J 5 bases, leaving 10 bases between the germline ends. This CDR3 is 12 amino acids long.

This receptor was identified in a human donor with alopecia areata. The chain has TRBV29-1 and TRBJ2-5; maybe TRBD2 (6 bases). The sequencing here drew on CD4+ T cells sorted from blood, taken at week 0. This chain's CDR3 is CSVDGGRETQYF. Written as DNA, the CDR3 is TGCAGCGTTGACGGGGGTCGCGAGACCCAGTACTTC.